This TCR beta chain was captured by sequencing in a study of cytomegalovirus exposure and HLA in healthy donors. Study-level points and caveats: In a later analysis, TCR beta V- and J-gene trimming was associated with a missense DCLRE1C variant.

Germline CDR1 PRHDT, CDR2 FYEKMQ (reference sequence). Trimming cost V 3 bases and J 2 bases, with 16 bases left between them. This CDR3 comprises 17 residues. Details on this clone: The antigen is undetermined.

PCR used 60 Vbeta primers and 13 Jbeta primers. Produced via immunoSEQ multiplex PCR; TCRdb's table is partial and in-frame only. The profile shows 150,000 to 180,000 clones, approximately 80% of them singletons. Specimen: PBMCs. This chain joins TRBV13 and TRBJ2-2; TRBD2 is a possible D gene (5 bases). This clonotype was sampled from a man younger than 40 in good health and CMV-seropositive. CDR3 nucleotides: TGTGCCAGCAGCTTTTGGCTAGGCGGGCGCAACACCGGGGAGCTGTTTTTT. Amino acids: CASSFWLGGRNTGELFF.